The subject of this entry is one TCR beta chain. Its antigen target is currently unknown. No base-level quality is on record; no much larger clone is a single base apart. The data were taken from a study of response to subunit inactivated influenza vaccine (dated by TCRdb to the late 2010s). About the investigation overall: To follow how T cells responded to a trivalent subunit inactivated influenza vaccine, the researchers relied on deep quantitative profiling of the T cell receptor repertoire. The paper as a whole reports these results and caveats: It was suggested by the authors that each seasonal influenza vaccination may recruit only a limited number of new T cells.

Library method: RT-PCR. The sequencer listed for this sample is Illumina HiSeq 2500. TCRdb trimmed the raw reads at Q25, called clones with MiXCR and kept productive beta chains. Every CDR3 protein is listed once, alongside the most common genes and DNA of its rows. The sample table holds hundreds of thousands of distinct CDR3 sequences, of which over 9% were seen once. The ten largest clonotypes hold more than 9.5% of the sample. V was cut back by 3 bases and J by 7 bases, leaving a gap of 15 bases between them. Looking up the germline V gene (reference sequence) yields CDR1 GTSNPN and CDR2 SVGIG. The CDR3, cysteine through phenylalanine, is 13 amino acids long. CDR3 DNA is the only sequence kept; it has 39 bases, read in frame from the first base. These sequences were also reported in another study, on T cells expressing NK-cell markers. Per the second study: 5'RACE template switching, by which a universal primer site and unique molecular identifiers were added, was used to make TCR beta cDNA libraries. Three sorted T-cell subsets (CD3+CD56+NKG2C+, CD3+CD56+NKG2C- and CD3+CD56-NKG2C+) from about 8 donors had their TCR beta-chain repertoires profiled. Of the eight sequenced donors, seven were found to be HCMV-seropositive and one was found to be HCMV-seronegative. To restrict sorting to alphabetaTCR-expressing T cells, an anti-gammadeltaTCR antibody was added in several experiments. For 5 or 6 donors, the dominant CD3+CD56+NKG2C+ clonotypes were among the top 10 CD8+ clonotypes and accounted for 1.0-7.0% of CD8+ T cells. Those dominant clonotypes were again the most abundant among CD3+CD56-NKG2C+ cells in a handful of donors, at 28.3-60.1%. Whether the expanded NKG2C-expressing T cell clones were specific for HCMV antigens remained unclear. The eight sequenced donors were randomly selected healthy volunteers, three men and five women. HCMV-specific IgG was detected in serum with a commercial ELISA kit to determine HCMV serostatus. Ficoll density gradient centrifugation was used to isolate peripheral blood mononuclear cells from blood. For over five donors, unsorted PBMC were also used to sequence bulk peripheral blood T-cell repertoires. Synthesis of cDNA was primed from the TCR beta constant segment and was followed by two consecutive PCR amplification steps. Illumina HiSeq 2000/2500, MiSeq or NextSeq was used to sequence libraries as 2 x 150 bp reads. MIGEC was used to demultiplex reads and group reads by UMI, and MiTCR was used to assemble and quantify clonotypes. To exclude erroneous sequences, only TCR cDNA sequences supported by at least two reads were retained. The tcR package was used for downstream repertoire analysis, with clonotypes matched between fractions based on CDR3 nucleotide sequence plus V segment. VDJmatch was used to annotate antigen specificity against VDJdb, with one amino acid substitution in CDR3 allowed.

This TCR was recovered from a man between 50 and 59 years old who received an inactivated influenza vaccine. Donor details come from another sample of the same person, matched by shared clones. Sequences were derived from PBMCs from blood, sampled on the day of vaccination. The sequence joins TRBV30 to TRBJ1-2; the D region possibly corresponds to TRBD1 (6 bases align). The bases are TGTGCCTGGAGGCCCTTAGGGGGGGGTGGCTACACCTTC. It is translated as CAWRPLGGGGYTF.